This T cell receptor (beta chain) is drawn from a study of blood T cell repertoires in COVID-19. Study at large: Samples taken during acute and convalescent COVID-19 were collected in the United States, Italy and Spain. PBMCs, B-cell-depleted T cells, or T cells were the source of the cDNA or gDNA that made up the material.

In the original processing: From reference gene primer amplification, estimates of nucleated cell counts were derived. Assay: immunoSEQ multiplex PCR; the TCRdb copy retains only in-frame clones and omits some. The DNA gave D and trimming, while V, J and clone size come from that table. The sample lists roughly 230,000 clones; approximately 81% were seen once. Germline CDR1 reads LGHDT; CDR2 reads YNNKEL (reference sequence). V was clipped by 6 bases and J by 3 bases, with 15 bases between them. This CDR3 region has 15 residues. The specimen sequenced was peripheral blood. The receptor comes from a woman aged 80 or older with acute or convalescent COVID-19. The chain combines TRBV3-1 (or the pseudogene TRBV3-2) with TRBJ1-5; tentative D call: TRBD1 (5 bases). For the CDR3, the DNA is TGTGCCAGCAGGGATACAGGTGGTCCCAATCAGCCCCAGCATTTT. As protein: CASRDTGGPNQPQHF.